This section outlines one TCR beta chain sequence together with its context. No antigen is known for it. Only in-frame clones appear in the TCRdb table, and some are missing; sequencing was by immunoSEQ multiplex PCR. The top ten clones hold 2% to 3% of a sample with about 32,000 clones, about 84% of them seen once. CFSE-dim autoproliferating and CFSE-high non-proliferating T cells from unstimulated culture were sequenced separately. Cultures began with about 50 million CFSE-labeled PBMCs, unstimulated for under 8 days, with replicate wells pooled. The germline CDR1 and CDR2 sequences are MNHNS and SASEGT. The CDR3 runs to 15 residues. V lost 4 bases and J lost 4; bases outside the gene matches: 7. This entry comes from a study of memory B cells and T cells in multiple sclerosis.

The sequence was collected from a human donor with multiple sclerosis. Sequences were obtained from PBMCs from blood kept in culture. The chain couples TRBV6-1 to TRBJ2-3; 8 nucleotides line up with TRBD2. This chain's CDR3 is CASSGTLAEADTQYF. In nucleotides, the CDR3 is TGTGCCAGCAGTGGCACACTAGCGGAGGCAGATACGCAGTATTTT.